This T cell receptor (beta chain) comes out of a study of CD8 T cells in Susac syndrome. Germline CDR1 MNHEY, CDR2 SVGEGT. The length of the CDR3 is 13 residues. Trimming left V 8 bases short and J 1 base short, with 11 bases between. Included as multiple sclerosis controls were treatment-naive patients who had stable or active relapsing-remitting disease. A quantity of roughly 0.5 to 1 ug RNA underwent reverse transcription using random hexamers. TCRdb ran MiXCR on the immunoSEQ multiplex PCR reads and lists one entry per CDR3 protein. The sample consists of roughly 200,000 distinct CDR3 sequences, about 94% of them appearing once.

What was sequenced was CD4+ T cells from PBMCs. The V gene is TRBV6-2 or TRBV6-3, the J gene TRBJ1-1; D is undetermined. This clonotype was obtained from a human donor with multiple sclerosis. This CDR3 reads CASLNPGNTEAFF. CDR3 coding DNA: TGTGCCAGCCTAAATCCAGGGAACACTGAAGCTTTCTTT.